Below, 26 T cell receptor beta chains from the same sample are listed, as sequenced in a study of blood T cell repertoires in COVID-19. TCRdb keeps only in-frame clones here, not all; method: immunoSEQ multiplex PCR. The data contain 280,000 or so clones, 90% of them singletons. The sequencing sample was made of PBMCs or T cells enriched from blood (not recorded which). The receptor set was obtained from a young woman with acute COVID-19.

The chain employs TRBV19 and TRBJ2-3; 10 nucleotides match TRBD2. This CDR3 is built from 17 residues. Trimming took 3 bases from V and 0 from J; bases not matched to a gene: 6. CDR1 LNHDA and CDR2 SQIVND come from the germline V gene (reference sequence). The DNA for the CDR3 is TGTGCCAGTAGTATCGGTAGCGGGAGGTGGAGCACAGATACGCAGTATTTT. As protein: CASSIGSGRWSTDTQYF.

This chain uses TRBV5-4 with TRBJ2-5; 9 bases agree with TRBD2. Germline CDR1 and CDR2: SGHNT and YYREEE (reference sequence). This CDR3 comprises 18 residues. V trimming: 3 bases; J trimming: 4 bases; junction bases outside the gene matches: 16. CDR3 sequence (DNA): TGTGCCAGCAGCTCCGTACCCTATAGCGGGAGTCCTCGAGAGACCCAGTACTTC. The encoded protein is CASSSVPYSGSPRETQYF.

The gene calls are TRBV2 and TRBJ2-2, with D tentatively TRBD1 (5 bases). The CDR3 runs to 14 residues. Deletions cut 8 bases from V and 4 bases from J, with 14 bases between. CDR1 SNHLY and CDR2 FYNNEI come from the germline V gene. Written as DNA, the CDR3 is TGTGCCAGCTCTCCCGACAGTATCACCGGGGAGCTGTTTTTT. Encoded protein: CASSPDSITGELFF.

The genes are TRBV11-1 and TRBJ2-4, with D unresolved. CDR3 length: 13 amino acids. The V gene lost 3 bases and the J gene lost 5 bases, with 8 bases spanning the gap. The V gene's germline CDR1 is SGHAT and CDR2 FQDESV (reference sequence). CDR3 DNA sequence: TGTGCCAGCAGCTTTGACGGAGAAAACATTCAGTACTTC. Its translation is CASSFDGENIQYF.

V usage is TRBV11-2 and J usage is TRBJ2-5, with TRBD2 identical over 7 bases. Germline V CDR1 and CDR2: SGHAT, FQNNGV. The CDR3 length is 14 residues. J gave up 2 bases and V 5 bases, and 5 bases lay outside the gene matches. The chain's CDR3 is CASSPGTMQETQYF. The CDR3 DNA reads as TGTGCCAGCAGCCCCGGGACTATGCAAGAGACCCAGTACTTC.

The chain joins TRBV5-8 to TRBJ1-1; TRBD1 agrees at 8 bases. The CDR3 spans 14 residues. Trimming cost V 5 bases and J 3 bases; bases outside gene matches: 6. Germline values: CDR1 SGHTS, CDR2 YDEGEE. The CDR3, as DNA: TGTGCCAGCAGGAAGCAGGGGGCGCACACTGAAGCTTTCTTT. Residues: CASRKQGAHTEAFF. The full variable domain, rest sourced from reference TRBV5-8 and TRBJ1-1, is EAGVTQSPTHLIKTRGQQATLRCSPISGHTSVYWYQQALGLGLQFLLWYDEGEERNRGNFPPRFSGRQFPNYSSELNVNALELEDSALYLCASRKQGAHTEAFFGQGTRLTVV.

The chain uses TRBV4-1 and TRBJ2-1; 8 nucleotides agree with TRBD2. The J segment lost 8 bases and the V segment lost 4 bases, leaving 13 bases of the junction unmatched. This CDR3 is 16 amino acids long. CDR1 and CDR2 (germline): MGHRA, YSYEKL. CDR3 loop: CASSLITGLGADEQFF. The CDR3 DNA reads TGCGCCAGCAGCCTCATTACGGGACTAGGGGCCGATGAGCAGTTCTTC.

This chain connects TRBV28 to TRBJ2-3, with 13 bases that match TRBD2. After removal of 10 bases from V and 6 bases from J, the junction contained 10 bases not matched to a gene. The CDR3 covers 15 residues. The germline gives CDR1 MDHEN, CDR2 SYDVKM. The DNA of the CDR3 is TGTGCCATCGAAACTAGCGGGAGGGTGGGGGATACGCAGTATTTT. This sequence encodes CAIETSGRVGDTQYF. Full variable domain (missing parts from reference TRBV28 and TRBJ2-3): DVKVTQSSRYLVKRTGEKVFLECVQDMDHENMFWYRQDPGLGLRLIYFSYDVKMKEKGDIPEGYSVSREKKERFSLILESASTNQTSMYLCAIETSGRVGDTQYFGPGTRLTVL.

The V gene is TRBV28, the J gene TRBJ2-7; unclear D gene. This CDR3 region has 13 residues. Per the germline V gene, CDR1 is MDHEN and CDR2 is SYDVKM. V lost 2 bases and J lost 2, with 7 bases in between. CDR3 bases: TGTGCCAGCAGTTTAGATACACCCTACGAGCAGTACTTC. Protein: CASSLDTPYEQYF.

The gene calls are TRBV3-1 (or the pseudogene TRBV3-2) and TRBJ1-2, with D unresolved. Trimming stripped 2 bases from V and 3 bases from J, with 13 bases between. This CDR3 is 15 amino acids long. Germline V lookup: CDR1 LGHDT, CDR2 YNNKEL (reference sequence). The DNA of the CDR3 is TGTGCCAGCAGCCAATCGGGTTTTCGGGACTATGGCTACACCTTC. Protein sequence: CASSQSGFRDYGYTF.

V usage is TRBV28 and J usage is TRBJ1-4; D possibly corresponds to TRBD1 (5 bases). CDR1 MDHEN and CDR2 SYDVKM come from the germline V gene. Trimming pared 7 bases from V and 4 bases from J, leaving 16 bases between. This CDR3 is built from 15 residues. The CDR3 sequence: CASTTQGRVNEKLFF. The CDR3 DNA follows: TGTGCCAGCACCACTCAGGGCCGCGTTAATGAAAAACTGTTTTTT.

This clone was detected a few times. The chain has TRBV2 and TRBJ2-5, with TRBD2 matching over 10 bases. In germline, CDR1 is SNHLY, CDR2 FYNNEI. V gave up 10 bases and J gave up 5 bases; unmatched junction bases: 13. This CDR3 has 15 residues. The CDR3 bases are TGTGCCACCCGGGCTAGCGGGAGTGTAGGGGAGACCCAGTACTTC. Encoded protein: CATRASGSVGETQYF.

V usage is TRBV28 and J usage is TRBJ2-5, with 8 positions matching TRBD1. The CDR3 is made up of 15 amino acids. CDR1 is MDHEN and CDR2 is SYDVKM in the germline V gene. Unmatched junction bases numbered 7, after V lost 4 bases and J lost 3 bases. CDR3 sequence reads: CASSSDRDRKETQYF. The DNA of the CDR3 is TGTGCCAGCAGTTCGGACAGGGATAGGAAAGAGACCCAGTACTTC.

The J gene is TRBJ2-6, the V gene TRBV19; perhaps TRBD2 as D (7 bases). The CDR3 is made up of 18 amino acids. Germline V gene data show CDR1 as LNHDA and CDR2 as SQIVND (reference sequence). Trimming removed 3 bases at V and 0 bases at J, with 15 bases between. CDR3 region: CASSIGRGTFSGANVLTF. Written as DNA, the CDR3 is TGTGCCAGTAGTATTGGGAGGGGGACCTTCTCTGGGGCCAACGTCCTGACTTTC.

The V and J genes are TRBV5-6 and TRBJ1-1, with D hard to call. V gave up 4 bases and J gave up 5 bases, with 12 bases separating them. CDR3 length equals 13 residues. Germline V gives CDR1 SGHDT, CDR2 YYEEEE. CDR3 sequence (DNA): TGTGCCAGCAGCGGGAGACCCCAAACTGAAGCTTTCTTT. Translating gives CASSGRPQTEAFF.

The chain recombines TRBV12-3 or TRBV12-4 with TRBJ2-1; D gene ambiguous. Trimming took 3 bases from V and 8 from J, leaving 8 bases between them. The CDR3 contains 12 residues. CDR3 bases: TGTGCCAGCAGTTTTGACTGGGATGAGCAGTTCTTC. This gives the protein CASSFDWDEQFF.

This clone was counted once. The chain combines TRBV11-2 with TRBJ1-1; 9 bases match TRBD1. The CDR3 is 13 residues long. In germline, CDR1 is SGHAT, CDR2 FQNNGV. Trimming took 7 bases from V and 5 from J; bases not matched to a gene: 5. This CDR3 reads CASTRDRATEAFF. The CDR3 nucleotides read TGTGCCAGCACACGGGACAGGGCGACTGAAGCTTTCTTT. Supplemented by reference TRBV11-2 and TRBJ1-1, the full variable domain reads EAGVAQSPRYKIIEKRQSVAFWCNPISGHATLYWYQQILGQGPKLLIQFQNNGVVDDSQLPKDRFSAERLKGVDSTLKIQPAKLEDSAVYLCASTRDRATEAFFGQGTRLTVV.

The chain has TRBV19 and TRBJ2-1; TRBD2 is a possible D gene (5 bases). The V and J ends lost 7 bases and 13 bases respectively, with 14 bases between them. The CDR3 sequence is 11 residues long. From germline, CDR1 is LNHDA and CDR2 SQIVND (reference sequence). As DNA, the CDR3 is TGTGCCAGTATGTCTCCGGGGAGACAGTTCTTC. It translates to CASMSPGRQFF.

The chain is built from TRBV27 and TRBJ2-4; D is possibly TRBD2 (6 bases). This CDR3 spans 15 amino acids. V gave up 8 bases and J gave up 3 bases, with 17 bases separating them. Germline CDR1 and CDR2: MNHEY and SMNVEV (reference sequence). The CDR3 bases are TGTGCCAGCCCCCCTGGGAGGTGGGGCAAAAACATTCAGTACTTC. It translates to CASPPGRWGKNIQYF.

The chain carries TRBV19 and TRBJ2-7; 8 nucleotides agree with TRBD2. V lost 9 bases to trimming and J lost 4 bases; unmatched junction nucleotides: 8. From germline, CDR1 is LNHDA and CDR2 SQIVND (reference sequence). The CDR3 is 13 residues long. The CDR3 region has the DNA TGTGCCAGAACAACGTTAGCGGGATACGAGCAGTACTTC. It yields the protein CARTTLAGYEQYF.

This chain uses TRBV19 with TRBJ2-2, with D maybe TRBD1 (6 bases). The CDR3 is 14 amino acids. CDR1 and CDR2 from the germline V gene are LNHDA and SQIVND (reference sequence). V lost 1 base and J lost 6, with 9 bases in between. The CDR3 protein is CASSIAQGSGELFF. The CDR3 DNA reads as TGTGCCAGTAGTATAGCCCAGGGGTCCGGGGAGCTGTTTTTT.

The chain is built from TRBV27 and TRBJ2-3; 8 nucleotides align to TRBD2. Germline loops: CDR1 MNHEY, CDR2 SMNVEV (reference sequence). V lost 5 bases and J lost 4; bases outside the gene matches: 8. This CDR3 comprises 15 residues. CDR3 sequence (DNA): TGTGCCAGCAGTAGCCTAGCGGGCGTGGCAGATACGCAGTATTTT. Translated: CASSSLAGVADTQYF.

This chain links TRBV7-2 with TRBJ2-7, with 8 bases identical to TRBD2. Trimming cost V 5 bases and J 4 bases; bases outside gene matches: 10. Germline V gives CDR1 SGHTA, CDR2 FQGNSA. The CDR3 covers 15 residues. CDR3 amino acids: CASSTGLAATYEQYF. CDR3 DNA: TGTGCCAGCAGCACCGGACTAGCCGCGACGTACGAGCAGTACTTC. Together with reference TRBV7-2 and TRBJ2-7, the CDR3 gives the full variable domain: GAGVSQSPSNKVTEKGKDVELRCDPISGHTALYWYRQSLGQGLEFLIYFQGNSAPDKSGLPSDRFSAERTGGSVSTLTIQRTQQEDSAVYLCASSTGLAATYEQYFGPGTRLTVT.

The V and J genes are TRBV28 and TRBJ1-1; 10 bases fit TRBD1. Trimming cost V 6 bases and J 2 bases; bases outside gene matches: 6. The V gene's germline CDR1 is MDHEN and CDR2 SYDVKM. This CDR3 has 15 amino acids. The CDR3 spells CASSVSTGGNTEAFF. In DNA form, the CDR3 reads TGTGCCAGCAGCGTATCGACAGGGGGCAACACTGAAGCTTTCTTT.

This sequence joins TRBV11-2 and TRBJ2-5; maybe TRBD2 (6 bases). The CDR3 has 16 amino acids. Germline assignment: CDR1 SGHAT and CDR2 FQNNGV. Deletions cut 2 bases from V and 2 bases from J, with 15 bases between. For the CDR3, the DNA is TGTGCCAGCAGCTTAACTATCGGGACTCCGCAAGAGACCCAGTACTTC. Translation gives CASSLTIGTPQETQYF.

This rearrangement joins TRBV14 to TRBJ2-5; 7 bases align to TRBD1. V lost 2 bases, J lost 1 base, and 10 bases stayed unmatched. The germline V gene has CDR1 SGHDN and CDR2 FVKESK. The CDR3 runs 17 residues. The CDR3 DNA reads TGTGCCAGCAGCCAACGTTTCAGGGACAGACCCCAAGAGACCCAGTACTTC. Its translation is CASSQRFRDRPQETQYF.